This T cell receptor (beta chain) was sequenced during a study of blood T cell repertoires in COVID-19. Sequencing used immunoSEQ multiplex PCR; TCRdb keeps in-frame clones, though not all of them. Of some 200,000 clones listed, roughly 88% are singletons. Seattle participants joined during active infection and were tracked over time. This clonotype was obtained from a man in his fifties with COVID-19, enrolled during active disease. Specimen: peripheral blood.

The CDR3 DNA follows: TGTGCCAGCAGCCCCGCGGGGGGACTCTCCTACAATGAGCAGTTCTTC. Translating gives CASSPAGGLSYNEQFF. The V and J genes are TRBV7-3 and TRBJ2-1; 8 bases align to TRBD2. Trimming took 5 bases from V and 0 from J; bases not matched to a gene: 6. The CDR3 sequence is 16 residues long. Germline CDR1 is SGHTA and CDR2 is FQGTGA.